The rows below give T cell receptor beta chains drawn from one sample of a study of T cell responses to AZD1222 COVID-19 vaccine. The method was immunoSEQ multiplex PCR; TCRdb's version includes in-frame clones alone and lacks a portion of them. Of about 120,000 clones in the sample, about 90% were seen once. Sequencing used peripheral blood, obtained on day 0 of AZD1222 vaccination. These receptor sequences come from an adult in good health. The CDR3 runs from the conserved cysteine through the conserved F or W. The D gene is left open where the match is weak. Some rows have no size entry. The others give once, few or many, or a class for an expanded clone.

clone_size: .; j_call: TRBJ2-7; d_call: TRBD2; v_call: TRBV4-1; cdr3_aa: CASSQDPSGISYEQYF; cdr3_nt: TGCGCCAGCAGCCAAGATCCTAGCGGCATCTCCTACGAGCAGTACTTC
clone_size: .; j_call: TRBJ1-1; d_call: TRBD1; v_call: TRBV14; cdr3_aa: CASSQGTGDTEAFF; cdr3_nt: TGTGCCAGCAGCCAAGGGACAGGGGACACTGAAGCTTTCTTT
clone_size: .; j_call: TRBJ1-5; d_call: .; v_call: TRBV19; cdr3_aa: CASSPPQDGQPQHF; cdr3_nt: TGTGCCAGTAGTCCCCCCCAGGATGGTCAGCCCCAGCATTTT
clone_size: .; j_call: TRBJ2-2; d_call: .; v_call: TRBV9; cdr3_aa: CASSVVAGELFF; cdr3_nt: TGTGCCAGCAGCGTAGTAGCCGGGGAGCTGTTTTTT
clone_size: once; j_call: TRBJ1-4; d_call: .; v_call: TRBV18; cdr3_aa: CASSPQEAVNEKLFF; cdr3_nt: TGTGCCAGCTCACCGCAAGAGGCAGTTAATGAAAAACTGTTTTTT
clone_size: .; j_call: TRBJ1-2; d_call: .; v_call: TRBV6-5; cdr3_aa: CASSYSSASGYGYTF; cdr3_nt: TGTGCCAGCAGTTACTCCAGTGCGTCGGGGTATGGCTACACCTTC
clone_size: .; j_call: TRBJ2-3; d_call: .; v_call: TRBV5-1; cdr3_aa: CASSLDIGRTDTQYF; cdr3_nt: TGCGCCAGCAGCTTGGATATCGGGCGCACAGATACGCAGTATTTT
clone_size: .; j_call: TRBJ2-2; d_call: .; v_call: TRBV21-1; cdr3_aa: CASSKNGGGPGELFF; cdr3_nt: TGTGCCAGCAGCAAAAACGGTGGAGGTCCCGGGGAGCTGTTTTTT
clone_size: .; j_call: TRBJ2-3; d_call: TRBD2; v_call: TRBV5-1; cdr3_aa: CASSLGLASDTQYF; cdr3_nt: TGCGCCAGCAGCCTTGGACTAGCATCAGATACGCAGTATTTT
clone_size: .; j_call: TRBJ1-2; d_call: TRBD1; v_call: TRBV6-6; cdr3_aa: CASDRGVNYGYTF; cdr3_nt: TGTGCCAGTGACAGGGGGGTTAACTATGGCTACACCTTC